Listed here are 19 T cell receptor beta chains from one sample, sequenced in a study of metastatic and nonmetastatic thyroid tumors. TCRdb recomputed clones from the PCR reads via MiXCR. Seen here are about 17,000 clones, about a quarter observed once, and the top ten hold under 25%. Thyroid surgery was preceded by no treatment in any patient. Sequenced sample: tumor tissue. These receptors were collected from a female donor with papillary thyroid cancer or a benign thyroid nodule (not recorded which). Some clones in this sample may be carry-over from other donors' samples.

This clone was seen at least ten times. The chain is built from TRBV2 and TRBJ1-2; the D is unclear. Trimming left V 8 bases short and J 9 bases short, with 13 bases between. CDR1 is SNHLY, CDR2 FYNNEI, per germline. The CDR3 runs to 11 residues. The CDR3 here is CASLKGGSYTF. Written as DNA, the CDR3 is TGTGCCAGCCTAAAGGGAGGGAGCTACACCTTC.

The chain combines TRBV5-8 with TRBJ1-2, with TRBD1 matching 9 bases. In germline, CDR1 is SGHTS, CDR2 YDEGEE. Germline trimming cut 4 bases from V and 6 bases from J; bases unmatched to any gene: 7. This CDR3 is built from 14 residues. The CDR3 reads CASSLNRGQDGYTF. CDR3 nucleotide sequence: TGTGCCAGCAGCCTAAACAGGGGGCAAGATGGCTACACCTTC.

The rearrangement links TRBV7-8 to TRBJ2-7; 11 nucleotides match TRBD2. The CDR3 is made up of 14 amino acids. Trimming removed 5 bases from V and 3 bases from J; junction bases left unmatched: 3. From germline, CDR1 is SGHVS and CDR2 FQNEAQ. The CDR3 nucleotides read TGTGCCAGCAGCGCCGGACTAGCGGGCTACGAGCAGTACTTC. It specifies CASSAGLAGYEQYF.

This chain links TRBV30 with TRBJ2-7; 11 bases agree with TRBD2. CDR3 length equals 13 residues. Germline V gives CDR1 GTSNPN, CDR2 SVGIG (reference sequence). V was clipped by 3 bases and J by 3 bases; unmatched bases: 1. In DNA, the CDR3 is TGTGCCTGGAGGACTAGCGGGATCTACGAGCAGTACTTC. Its protein is CAWRTSGIYEQYF.

The gene calls are TRBV11-1 and TRBJ1-5; D gene ambiguous. CDR1 SGHAT and CDR2 FQDESV come from the germline V gene (reference sequence). The CDR3 length is 16 residues. V shed 1 base and J shed 2 bases, with 12 bases lying between them. CDR3 sequence: CASSLVYTCGNQPQHF. The CDR3 bases are TGTGCCAGCAGCTTAGTTTACACCTGTGGCAATCAGCCCCAGCATTTT. Based on the CDR3 plus reference TRBV11-1 and TRBJ1-5, the full variable domain is EAEVAQSPRYKITEKSQAVAFWCDPISGHATLYWYRQILGQGPELLVQFQDESVVDDSQLPKDRFSAERLKGVDSTLKIQPAELGDSAMYLCASSLVYTCGNQPQHFGDGTRLSIL.

This chain links TRBV7-9 with TRBJ1-2; D is uncertain. The length of the CDR3 is 13 residues. The V gene lost 1 base and the J gene lost 4 bases, with 7 bases spanning the gap. Germline V gene lookup returns CDR1 SEHNR and CDR2 FQNEAQ (reference sequence). The CDR3 region has the DNA TGTGCCAGCAGCTTAGGGGCCAGCTATGGCTACACCTTC. It codes for CASSLGASYGYTF. Full variable domain (outside the CDR3, taken from reference TRBV7-9 and TRBJ1-2): DTGVSQNPRHKITKRGQNVTFRCDPISEHNRLYWYRQTLGQGPEFLTYFQNEAQLEKSRLLSDRFSAERPKGSFSTLEIQRTEQGDSAMYLCASSLGASYGYTFGSGTRLTVV.

The CDR3 nucleotides are TGCAGTGCCACGGGGGCGACAGGGACCGGGGAGCTGTTTTTT. It is translated as CSATGATGTGELFF. This chain joins TRBV20-1 and TRBJ2-2; tentatively, D is TRBD1 (7 bases). V was clipped by 6 bases and J by 5 bases, with 16 bases between them. CDR3 length: 14 amino acids. Germline V lookup: CDR1 DFQATT, CDR2 SNEGSKA (reference sequence).

This clone was seen many times. The chain is built from TRBV20-1 and TRBJ1-5; the match to TRBD1 covers 7 bases. This CDR3 contains 14 residues. Trimming cost V 1 base and J 2 bases; bases outside gene matches: 2. CDR1 and CDR2 (germline): DFQATT, SNEGSKA (reference sequence). DNA for the CDR3: TGCAGTGCTAGAGTAGGACAGGGCAATCAGCCCCAGCATTTT. Encoded protein: CSARVGQGNQPQHF.

With respect to this clone: In this CDR3 the conserved last residue, phenylalanine or tryptophan, is missing, so a read error is likely. The rearrangement joins TRBV19 to TRBJ1-1, with TRBD1 matching over 9 bases. Germline V lookup: CDR1 LNHDA, CDR2 SQIVND (reference sequence). V was pared by 4 bases and J by 0 bases, with 9 bases of the junction left unmatched. CDR3 length: 17 amino acids. CDR3 in amino acids: CASSKLGQGPMNTEAFL. CDR3 coding DNA: TGTGCCAGTAGTAAGTTGGGACAGGGTCCCATGAACACTGAAGCTTTCCTT.

This clone was seen repeatedly, ten times or more. The DNA of the CDR3 is TGCGCCAGCAGCTACACAGGGGGGTCCTACAATGAGCAGTTCTTC. Its translation is CASSYTGGSYNEQFF. The V gene is TRBV5-1, the J gene TRBJ2-1; 8 bases line up with TRBD1. The CDR3 is made up of 15 amino acids. The ends lost 3 bases at V and 1 base at J; junction bases unmatched: 3. The germline CDR1 and CDR2 sequences are SGHRS and YFSETQ.

The rearrangement uses TRBV19 and TRBJ1-4; TRBD1 aligns across 8 bases. Looked up from germline, CDR1 is LNHDA and CDR2 is SQIVND (reference sequence). The CDR3 covers 14 residues. Trimming took 3 bases from V and 11 from J; bases not matched to a gene: 8. The CDR3 loop reads CASSIRQGSGKLFF. CDR3 DNA: TGTGCCAGTAGTATCCGACAGGGGAGCGGGAAACTGTTTTTT. The whole variable domain, filled in from reference TRBV19 and TRBJ1-4, reads DGGITQSPKYLFRKEGQNVTLSCEQNLNHDAMYWYRQDPGQGLRLIYYSQIVNDFQKGDIAEGYSVSREKKESFPLTVTSAQKNPTAFYLCASSIRQGSGKLFFGSGTQLSVL.

This clone occurred many times. This chain joins TRBV6-1 and TRBJ1-1; possible D gene TRBD1, 5 bases. V was pared by 5 bases and J by 6 bases, with 13 bases between. The CDR3 length is 13 residues. Germline V gives CDR1 MNHNS, CDR2 SASEGT. CDR3: CASSIGTLSEAFF. CDR3 bases: TGTGCCAGCAGTATCGGGACCCTTTCTGAAGCTTTCTTT.

This chain uses TRBV11-2 with TRBJ2-6; D not certain. The CDR3 totals 14 residues. Trimming stripped 3 bases from V and 4 bases from J, with 7 bases between. Per the germline V gene, CDR1 is SGHAT and CDR2 is FQNNGV. CDR3 nucleotides: TGTGCCAGCAGCTTTATAGGGGGGGCCAACGTCCTGACTTTC. Translated, it gives CASSFIGGANVLTF. The variable domain in full, with the rest retrieved from reference TRBV11-2 and TRBJ2-6, is EAGVAQSPRYKIIEKRQSVAFWCNPISGHATLYWYQQILGQGPKLLIQFQNNGVVDDSQLPKDRFSAERLKGVDSTLKIQPAKLEDSAVYLCASSFIGGANVLTFGAGSRLTVL.

This CDR3 reads CASSLSRPSGANVLTF. The CDR3 region has the DNA TGTGCCAGCAGTTTATCCCGCCCCTCTGGGGCCAACGTCCTGACTTTC. J is TRBJ2-6 and V is TRBV27; D is unclear. Germline V lookup: CDR1 MNHEY, CDR2 SMNVEV (reference sequence). V was shortened by 0 bases and J by 0 bases, with 6 bases between the two germline ends. This CDR3 has 16 residues.

The chain carries TRBV4-1 and TRBJ1-1; D is uncertain. Trimming left V 0 bases short and J 11 bases short, with 10 bases between. Germline V CDR1 and CDR2: MGHRA, YSYEKL. The CDR3 has 12 amino acids. The CDR3 nucleotides read TGCGCCAGCAGCCAAGATCAATCCCCCGCTTTCTTT. Protein product: CASSQDQSPAFF.

By sample fraction, this clone is medium-sized. This chain joins TRBV19 and TRBJ2-7; D may be TRBD2 (6 bases). The V gene's germline CDR1 is LNHDA and CDR2 SQIVND (reference sequence). The CDR3 totals 16 residues. V lost 4 bases, J lost 3 bases, and 19 bases lay in between. In nucleotides, the CDR3 is TGTGCCAGTAGTAGGGCGGGCGGGGAGACGGTCTACGAGCAGTACTTC. It yields the protein CASSRAGGETVYEQYF.

Relative to its sample, this clone is medium-sized. V usage is TRBV6-1 and J usage is TRBJ1-6; 7 nucleotides agree with TRBD1. The CDR3 loop spans 15 amino acids. Germline trimming cut 2 bases from V and 10 bases from J; bases unmatched to any gene: 8. The germline CDR1 and CDR2 sequences are MNHNS and SASEGT. The CDR3 region has the DNA TGTGCCAGCAGTGAACGGGGGACAGTACTGTCACCCCTCCACTTT. This translates into CASSERGTVLSPLHF.

This clone was counted a single time. A read error may account for a junction end that differs from germline. The chain recombines TRBV9 with TRBJ2-2; D not resolved. Per the germline V gene, CDR1 is SGDLS and CDR2 is YYNGEE. This CDR3 region has 16 residues. The chain's CDR3 is CASSGPGSRHTVELFF. The CDR3 DNA follows: TGTGCCAGCAGCGGGCCTGGGTCCCGACACACCGTGGAGCTGTTTTTT.

In its sample, this clone was seen many times. The chain combines TRBV3-1 with TRBJ2-3, with 12 bases fitting TRBD2. Trimming took 3 bases from V and 5 from J; bases not matched to a gene: 0. Looked up from germline, CDR1 is LGHDT and CDR2 is YNNKEL (reference sequence). This CDR3 has 14 residues. The CDR3 DNA follows: TGTGCCAGCAGCCAGACTAGCGGGGGAGATACGCAGTATTTT. Its protein is CASSQTSGGDTQYF.